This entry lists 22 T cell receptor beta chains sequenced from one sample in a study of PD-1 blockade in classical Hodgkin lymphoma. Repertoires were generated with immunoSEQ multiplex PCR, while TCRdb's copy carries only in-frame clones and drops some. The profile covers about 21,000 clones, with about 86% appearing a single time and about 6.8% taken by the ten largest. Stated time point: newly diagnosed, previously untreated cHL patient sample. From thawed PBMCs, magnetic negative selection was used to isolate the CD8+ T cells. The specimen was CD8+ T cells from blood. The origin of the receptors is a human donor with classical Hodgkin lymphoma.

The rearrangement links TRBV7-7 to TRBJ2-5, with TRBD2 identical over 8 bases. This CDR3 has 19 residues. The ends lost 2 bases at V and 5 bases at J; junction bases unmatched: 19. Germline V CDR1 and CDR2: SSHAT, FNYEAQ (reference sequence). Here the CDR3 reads CASSLRIAGHPPVGETQYF. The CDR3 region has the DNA TGTGCCAGCAGCTTAAGGATAGCGGGGCACCCTCCCGTGGGGGAGACCCAGTACTTC.

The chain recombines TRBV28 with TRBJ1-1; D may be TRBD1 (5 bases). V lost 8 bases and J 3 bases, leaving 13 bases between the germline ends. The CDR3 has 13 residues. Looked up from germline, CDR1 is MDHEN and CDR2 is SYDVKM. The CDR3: CASRWGFHTEAFF. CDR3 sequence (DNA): TGTGCCAGCCGTTGGGGGTTCCACACTGAAGCTTTCTTT.

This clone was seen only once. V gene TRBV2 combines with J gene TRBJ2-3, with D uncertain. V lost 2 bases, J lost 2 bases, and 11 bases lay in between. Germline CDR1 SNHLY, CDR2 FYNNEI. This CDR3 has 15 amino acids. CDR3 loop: CASSEYIADTDTQYF. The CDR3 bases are TGTGCCAGCAGTGAATACATAGCCGACACAGATACGCAGTATTTT.

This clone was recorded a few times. CDR3 residues: CASSLESGGDTQYF. Here the CDR3 DNA reads TGTGCCAGCAGCCTGGAGTCCGGGGGCGATACGCAGTATTTT. This rearrangement joins TRBV14 to TRBJ2-3; TRBD1 or TRBD2 may be the D gene (6 bases each). There are 14 residues in the CDR3. Germline lookup yields CDR1 SGHDN and CDR2 FVKESK. Deletions cut 4 bases from V and 6 bases from J, with 14 bases between.

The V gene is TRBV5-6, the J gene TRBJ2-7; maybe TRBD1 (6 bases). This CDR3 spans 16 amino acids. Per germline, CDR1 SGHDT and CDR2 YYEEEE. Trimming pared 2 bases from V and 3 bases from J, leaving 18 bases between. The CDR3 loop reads CASSFGDPGHIYEQYF. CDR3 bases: TGTGCCAGCAGCTTCGGCGATCCGGGACACATCTACGAGCAGTACTTC.

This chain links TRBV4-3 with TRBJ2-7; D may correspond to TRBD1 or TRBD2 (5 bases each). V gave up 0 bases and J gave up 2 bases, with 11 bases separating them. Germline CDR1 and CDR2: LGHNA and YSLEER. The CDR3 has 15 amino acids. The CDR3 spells CASSQDRDGAYEQYF. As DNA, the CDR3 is TGCGCCAGCAGCCAAGATCGGGACGGAGCCTACGAGCAGTACTTC.

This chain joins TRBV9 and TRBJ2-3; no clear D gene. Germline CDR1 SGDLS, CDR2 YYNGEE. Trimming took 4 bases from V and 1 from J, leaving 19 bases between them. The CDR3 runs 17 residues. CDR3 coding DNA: TGTGCCAGCAGCCAGTATTCAAATTGGGCGGGCACAGATACGCAGTATTTT. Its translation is CASSQYSNWAGTDTQYF. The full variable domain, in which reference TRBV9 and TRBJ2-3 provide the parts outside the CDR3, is DSGVTQTPKHLITATGQRVTLRCSPRSGDLSVYWYQQSLDQGLQFLIQYYNGEERAKGNILERFSAQQFPDLHSELNLSSLELGDSALYFCASSQYSNWAGTDTQYFGPGTRLTVL.

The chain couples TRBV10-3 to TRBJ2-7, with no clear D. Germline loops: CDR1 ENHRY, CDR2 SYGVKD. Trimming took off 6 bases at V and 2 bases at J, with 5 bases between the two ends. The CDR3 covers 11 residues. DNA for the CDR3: TGTGCCATCAGGCAGGCCTACGAGCAGTACTTC. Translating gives CAIRQAYEQYF.

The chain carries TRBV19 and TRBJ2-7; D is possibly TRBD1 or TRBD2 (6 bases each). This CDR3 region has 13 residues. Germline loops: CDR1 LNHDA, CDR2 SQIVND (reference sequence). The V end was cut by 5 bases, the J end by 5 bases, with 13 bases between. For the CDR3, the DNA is TGTGCCAGTAGTTGGACGGGGGCCAACGAGCAGTACTTC. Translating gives CASSWTGANEQYF.

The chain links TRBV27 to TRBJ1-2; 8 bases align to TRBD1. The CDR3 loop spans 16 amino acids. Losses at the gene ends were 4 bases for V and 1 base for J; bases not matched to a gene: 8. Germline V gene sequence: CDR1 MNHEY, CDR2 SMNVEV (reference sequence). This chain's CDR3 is CASSYQQGGYNYGYTF. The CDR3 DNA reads TGTGCCAGCAGTTATCAACAGGGGGGCTATAACTATGGCTACACCTTC.

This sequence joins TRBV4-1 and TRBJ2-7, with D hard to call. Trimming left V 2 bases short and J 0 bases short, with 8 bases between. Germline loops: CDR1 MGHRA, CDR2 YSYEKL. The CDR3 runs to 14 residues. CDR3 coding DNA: TGCGCCAGCAGCCAATTTTCAGGCTCCTACGAGCAGTACTTC. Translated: CASSQFSGSYEQYF.

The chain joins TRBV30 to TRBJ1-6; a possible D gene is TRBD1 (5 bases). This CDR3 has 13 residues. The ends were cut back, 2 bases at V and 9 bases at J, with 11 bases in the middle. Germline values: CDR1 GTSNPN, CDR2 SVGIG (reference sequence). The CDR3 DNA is TGTGCCTGGAGTTCAGGGCGTTCTTCACCCCTCCACTTT. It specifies CAWSSGRSSPLHF.

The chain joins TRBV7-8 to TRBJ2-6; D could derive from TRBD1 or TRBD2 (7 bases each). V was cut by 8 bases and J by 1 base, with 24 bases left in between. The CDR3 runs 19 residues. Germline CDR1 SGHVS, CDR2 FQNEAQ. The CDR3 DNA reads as TGTGCCAGCCCAAATTGGCGGCCAGGGGGGGAATCTGGGGCCAACGTCCTGACTTTC. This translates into CASPNWRPGGESGANVLTF.

The CDR3, as DNA: TGCGCCAGCAGCCCGGGACTACCCGTGGGAAATGAGCAGTTCTTC. This sequence encodes CASSPGLPVGNEQFF. The chain uses TRBV4-1 and TRBJ2-1; 7 bases agree with TRBD2. The V segment lost 4 bases and the J segment 7 bases; nucleotides outside the gene matches: 10. Germline V CDR1 and CDR2: MGHRA, YSYEKL. CDR3 length: 15 residues.

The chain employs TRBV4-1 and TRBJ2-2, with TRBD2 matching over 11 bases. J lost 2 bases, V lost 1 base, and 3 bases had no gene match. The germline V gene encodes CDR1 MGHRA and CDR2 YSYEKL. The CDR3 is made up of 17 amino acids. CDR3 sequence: CASSQAGTSGNTGELFF. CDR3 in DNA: TGCGCCAGCAGCCAAGCCGGGACTAGCGGTAACACCGGGGAGCTGTTTTTT.

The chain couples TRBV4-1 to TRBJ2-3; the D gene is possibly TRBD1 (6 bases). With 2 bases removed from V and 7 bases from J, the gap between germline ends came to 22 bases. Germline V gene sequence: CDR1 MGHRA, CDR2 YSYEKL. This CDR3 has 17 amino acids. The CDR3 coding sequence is TGCGCCAGCAGCCAAAGAGGGCCCGGGACAAATGACCATACGCAGTATTTT. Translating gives CASSQRGPGTNDHTQYF.

The CDR3 DNA follows: TGTGCCAGCAGTTTATTAGCGGGGGCAACTAATGAAAAACTGTTTTTT. This encodes CASSLLAGATNEKLFF. The chain recombines TRBV28 with TRBJ1-4, with a possible D match to TRBD1 (5 bases). The V and J ends lost 1 base and 0 bases respectively, with 9 bases between them. Germline lookup yields CDR1 MDHEN and CDR2 SYDVKM. The CDR3 sequence is 16 residues long.

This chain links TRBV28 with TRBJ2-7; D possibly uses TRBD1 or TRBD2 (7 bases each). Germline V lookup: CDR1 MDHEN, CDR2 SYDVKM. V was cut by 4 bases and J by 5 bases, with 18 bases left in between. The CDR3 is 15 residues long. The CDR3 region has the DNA TGTGCCAGCAGTTGGCCCAGGGGGAGGGCGGACGAGCAGTACTTC. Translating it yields CASSWPRGRADEQYF.

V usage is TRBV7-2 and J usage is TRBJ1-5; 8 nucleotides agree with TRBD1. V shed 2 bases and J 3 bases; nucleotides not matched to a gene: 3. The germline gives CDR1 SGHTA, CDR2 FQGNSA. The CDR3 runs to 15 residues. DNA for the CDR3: TGTGCCAGCAGCTTAAGGGACAGGATCAATCAGCCCCAGCATTTT. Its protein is CASSLRDRINQPQHF.

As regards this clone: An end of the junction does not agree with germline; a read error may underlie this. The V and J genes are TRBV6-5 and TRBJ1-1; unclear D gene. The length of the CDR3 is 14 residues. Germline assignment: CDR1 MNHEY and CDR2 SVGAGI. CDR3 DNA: TGTGCCATCAGTGTTCGGAGGGTGGGCACTGAAGCTTTCTTT. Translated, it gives CAISVRRVGTEAFF.

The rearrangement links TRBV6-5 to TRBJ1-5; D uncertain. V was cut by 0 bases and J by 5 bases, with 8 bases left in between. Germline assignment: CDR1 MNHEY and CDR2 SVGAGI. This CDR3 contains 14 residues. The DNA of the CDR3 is TGTGCCAGCAGTTACTCCCGAGGGTATCAGCCCCAGCATTTT. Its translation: CASSYSRGYQPQHF.

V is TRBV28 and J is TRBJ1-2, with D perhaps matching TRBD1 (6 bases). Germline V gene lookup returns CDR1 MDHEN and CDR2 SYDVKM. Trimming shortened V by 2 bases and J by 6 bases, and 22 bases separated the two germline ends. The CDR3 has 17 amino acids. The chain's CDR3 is CASSLELSTGAQNGYTF. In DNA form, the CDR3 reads TGTGCCAGCAGTTTAGAACTGTCGACGGGGGCGCAGAATGGCTACACCTTC.